The source of this T cell receptor beta chain is a study of shared clonotypes between healthy human individuals. The repertoire was sequenced with immunoSEQ multiplex PCR; TCRdb's copy has only in-frame clones and lacks some. Of some 490,000 clones listed, 78% are singletons. The V gene's germline CDR1 is DFQATT and CDR2 SNEGSKA (reference sequence). CDR3 size: 11 residues. V was trimmed by 5 bases and J by 8 bases, leaving 9 bases between them. The specimen sequenced was PBMCs. The rearrangement joins TRBV20-1 to TRBJ2-2; D gene uncertain. The sequence came from a woman aged 40 to 49 in good health. Some clones in this sample may be carry-over from other donors' samples. This CDR3 is CSAGTWGELFF. CDR3 DNA: TGCAGTGCTGGCACCTGGGGGGAGCTGTTTTTT.